The rows below give T cell receptor beta chains drawn from one sample of a study of T-cell reconstitution after alpha-beta-depleted transplantation in children. In TCRdb, the PCR reads were re-called with MiXCR into one record per CDR3 protein. The profile shows some 150,000 distinct CDR3 sequences, roughly 9% of them singletons. Sequencing was performed on PBMCs, mostly from graft donor cells, taken 180 days after TCRalphabeta/CD19-depleted stem cell transplant. Every receptor here comes from a female patient younger than 10 who had a stem cell transplant for congenital amegakaryocytic thrombocytopenia, so the T cells may come from the graft donor. CDR3s include the opening cysteine and the closing phenylalanine or tryptophan. The order of the fields is clone size, D gene, J gene, V gene, CDR3 length, CDR3 protein, CDR3 DNA. The D gene is left open where the match is weak. Expanded clones get a size class; other rows say once, few or many, or leave the size out.

- | TRBD1 | TRBJ2-1 | TRBV4-3 | 15 | CASSPGAGGLNEQFF | TGCGCCAGCAGTCCTGGGGCAGGGGGCCTCAATGAGCAGTTCTTC
few | - | TRBJ1-5 | TRBV20-1 | 16 | CSASGWGAKPNQPQHF | TGCAGTGCTAGTGGGTGGGGAGCGAAACCAAATCAGCCCCAGCATTTT
few | - | TRBJ1-2 | TRBV12-3/TRBV12-4 | 13 | CASSLFREDGYTF | TGTGCCAGCAGTTTATTCAGGGAAGATGGCTACACCTTC
many | TRBD1 | TRBJ1-2 | TRBV6-5 | 14 | CASSYPGGSAGYTF | TGTGCCAGCAGTTACCCAGGGGGCTCGGCTGGCTACACCTTC
- | - | TRBJ1-2 | TRBV20-1 | 13 | CSARTEANYGYTF | TGCAGTGCTCGGACAGAGGCTAACTATGGCTACACCTTC
many | TRBD1 | TRBJ1-5 | TRBV5-1 | 14 | CASSLAGGGQPQHF | TGCGCCAGCAGCTTGGCAGGGGGAGGTCAGCCCCAGCATTTT
many | - | TRBJ2-5 | TRBV28 | 15 | CASSSPGRWVETQYF | TGTGCCAGCAGTTCACCCGGGCGGTGGGTGGAGACCCAGTACTTC
many | - | TRBJ1-5 | TRBV20-1 | 13 | CSASRVGNQPQHF | TGCAGTGCTAGTAGGGTTGGCAATCAGCCCCAGCATTTT
few | TRBD2 | TRBJ2-1 | TRBV7-9 | 16 | CASSQTSGFTYNEQFF | TGTGCCAGCAGCCAGACTAGCGGGTTTACCTACAATGAGCAGTTCTTC
many | TRBD2 | TRBJ2-3 | TRBV7-2 | 15 | CASSPSGSGTDTQYF | TGTGCCAGCAGCCCTAGCGGGAGCGGGACAGATACGCAGTATTTT
many | - | TRBJ2-1 | TRBV20-1 | 14 | CSARDAPSYNEQFF | TGCAGTGCTAGAGATGCTCCCTCCTACAATGAGCAGTTCTTC
- | - | TRBJ2-1 | TRBV15 | 14 | CATSMGTLNNEQFF | TGTGCCACCAGCATGGGGACACTTAACAATGAGCAGTTCTTC
- | TRBD2 | TRBJ2-1 | TRBV4-3 | 17 | CASSPGLAGVSYNEQFF | TGCGCCAGCAGCCCGGGACTAGCGGGAGTATCCTACAATGAGCAGTTCTTC
few | - | TRBJ2-3 | TRBV28 | 15 | CASMKRGAGTDTQYF | TGTGCCAGCATGAAGAGAGGGGCCGGCACAGATACGCAGTATTTT
- | TRBD2 | TRBJ2-3 | TRBV12-3/TRBV12-4 | 22 | CASSLSGRATSGTHTDEDTQYF | TGTGCCAGCAGTCTTAGCGGGAGGGCAACCTCCGGCACACACACAGACGAAGATACGCAGTATTTT
- | - | TRBJ1-5 | TRBV20-1 | 16 | CSARDPMDSGNQPQHF | TGCAGTGCTAGAGATCCGATGGACAGTGGGAATCAGCCCCAGCATTTT
many | - | TRBJ2-3 | TRBV28 | 15 | CASSLHLKAADTQYF | TGTGCCAGCAGTTTACATCTAAAGGCAGCAGATACGCAGTATTTT
many | - | TRBJ1-2 | TRBV4-3 | 16 | CASSQESRDHLYGYTF | TGCGCCAGCAGCCAAGAAAGTAGGGACCACCTCTATGGCTACACCTTC
many | - | TRBJ2-1 | TRBV20-1 | 13 | CSARPPQDNEQFF | TGCAGTGCTCGGCCGCCTCAGGACAATGAGCAGTTCTTC
many | TRBD1 | TRBJ2-7 | TRBV24-1 | 14 | CATRVPPTGCEQYF | TGTGCCACCAGGGTTCCACCGACAGGGTGCGAGCAGTACTTC
many | - | TRBJ2-6 | TRBV5-1 | 16 | CASSLVAATGANVLTF | TGCGCCAGCAGCTTGGTGGCAGCCACTGGGGCCAACGTCCTGACTTTC
many | - | TRBJ1-1 | TRBV5-1 | 13 | CASSQDRNTEAFF | TGCGCCAGCAGCCAGGACAGGAACACTGAAGCTTTCTTT
- | - | TRBJ1-5 | TRBV7-3 | 19 | CAISHRRTPTNNSNQPQHF | TGTGCCATCAGCCACCGCCGGACACCAACCAATAATAGCAATCAGCCCCAGCATTTT